Below, 20 T cell receptor beta chains from the same sample are listed, as sequenced in a study of T cells in tumors after PD-1 blockade. TCRdb keeps only in-frame clones here, not all; method: immunoSEQ multiplex PCR. The table has under 50,000 clones, around four fifths seen once. This specimen was PBMCs, taken before anti-PD-1 therapy. These receptors all come from a human donor with advanced basal cell or squamous cell carcinoma (not recorded which).

The CDR3 here is CASSPDRGTYEQYF. CDR3 nucleotides: TGTGCCAGCAGCCCAGACAGGGGGACCTACGAGCAGTACTTC. The chain carries TRBV6-5 and TRBJ2-7; 9 bases are a match to TRBD1. The germline CDR1 and CDR2 sequences are MNHEY and SVGAGI. CDR3 length equals 14 residues. V was clipped by 6 bases and J by 2 bases; unmatched bases: 5.

The chain employs TRBV10-2 and TRBJ1-3; TRBD1 agrees at 7 bases. The CDR3 contains 16 residues. V lost 2 bases and J lost 7; bases outside the gene matches: 11. CDR1 WSHSY and CDR2 SAAADI come from the germline V gene. For the CDR3, the DNA is TGCGCCAGCAGTGAGCCCCCGACAGGGTTGCGGAACACCATATATTTT. It is translated as CASSEPPTGLRNTIYF.

The V call is TRBV7-9, the J call TRBJ2-7, with D uncertain. The V and J ends lost 5 bases and 6 bases respectively, with 14 bases between them. The CDR3 has 13 amino acids. Germline V gene data show CDR1 as SEHNR and CDR2 as FQNEAQ (reference sequence). CDR3 sequence (DNA): TGTGCCAGCAGCCCCCACCCCTTGGCCGAGCAGTACTTC. Translation: CASSPHPLAEQYF.

The rearrangement links TRBV3-1 (or the pseudogene TRBV3-2) to TRBJ1-2; 8 bases match TRBD1. With V trimmed by 0 bases and J by 7 bases, 4 bases remained unmatched. Germline V CDR1 and CDR2: LGHDT, YNNKEL (reference sequence). The CDR3 runs to 14 residues. The CDR3 DNA follows: TGTGCCAGCAGCCAAGAGGGACAGGCCCGTGGCTACACCTTC. Amino acids: CASSQEGQARGYTF.

The chain joins TRBV2 to TRBJ2-7; TRBD1 is a possible D gene (5 bases). Germline V CDR1 and CDR2: SNHLY, FYNNEI. Trimming took off 7 bases at V and 2 bases at J, with 21 bases between the two ends. The CDR3 length is 16 residues. CDR3 sequence (DNA): TGTGCCAGCACCGAACCAGTGAAGGGGTACCCCTACGAGCAGTACTTC. Translation gives CASTEPVKGYPYEQYF.

The chain is built from TRBV2 and TRBJ2-1; 9 bases are shared with TRBD1. V lost 6 bases, J lost 9 bases, and 9 bases stayed unmatched. The CDR3 has 14 residues. Germline V lookup: CDR1 SNHLY, CDR2 FYNNEI. The CDR3 coding sequence is TGTGCCAGCAGGCTCCGGGACAGGGCTTCTGAGCAGTTCTTC. Translated, it gives CASRLRDRASEQFF.

In its sample, this clone was seen a few times. V usage is TRBV9 and J usage is TRBJ1-2; TRBD1 might be the D (5 bases). The germline V and J ends were trimmed by 3 bases and 6 bases, with 21 bases remaining between them. In germline, CDR1 is SGDLS, CDR2 YYNGEE. The CDR3 loop spans 16 amino acids. Here the CDR3 reads CASSAPSPGPGDGYTF. DNA of the CDR3: TGTGCCAGCAGCGCCCCCAGCCCGGGGCCCGGCGATGGCTACACCTTC. Together with reference TRBV9 and TRBJ1-2, the CDR3 gives the full variable domain: DSGVTQTPKHLITATGQRVTLRCSPRSGDLSVYWYQQSLDQGLQFLIQYYNGEERAKGNILERFSAQQFPDLHSELNLSSLELGDSALYFCASSAPSPGPGDGYTFGSGTRLTVV.

This chain connects TRBV6-1 to TRBJ1-6; 10 nucleotides agree with TRBD1. In germline, CDR1 is MNHNS, CDR2 SASEGT. The CDR3 contains 15 residues. V lost 0 bases, J lost 9 bases, and 2 bases stayed unmatched. This chain's CDR3 is CASSEAGTGVSPLHF. CDR3 coding DNA: TGTGCCAGCAGTGAAGCGGGGACAGGGGTTTCACCCCTCCACTTT.

The chain has TRBV13 and TRBJ2-2, with 8 bases matching TRBD2. CDR1 and CDR2 from the germline V gene are PRHDT and FYEKMQ (reference sequence). After removal of 1 base from V and 14 bases from J, the junction contained 9 bases not matched to a gene. The CDR3 covers 14 residues. The CDR3 sequence: CASSLARLAGPLFF. CDR3 nucleotides: TGTGCCAGCAGCTTAGCCCGGCTAGCGGGTCCACTGTTTTTT.

V and J are TRBV19 and TRBJ2-7, with D hard to call. From germline, CDR1 is LNHDA and CDR2 SQIVND (reference sequence). V lost 5 bases and J 4 bases, leaving 9 bases between the germline ends. The CDR3 spans 12 residues. CDR3 residues: CASSPGLYEQYF. CDR3 bases: TGTGCCAGTAGTCCTGGGTTGTACGAGCAGTACTTC. The full variable domain, completed using reference TRBV19 and TRBJ2-7, is DGGITQSPKYLFRKEGQNVTLSCEQNLNHDAMYWYRQDPGQGLRLIYYSQIVNDFQKGDIAEGYSVSREKKESFPLTVTSAQKNPTAFYLCASSPGLYEQYFGPGTRLTVT.

The chain combines TRBV3-1 (or the pseudogene TRBV3-2) with TRBJ1-4, with D perhaps matching TRBD1 (6 bases). CDR1 LGHDT and CDR2 YNNKEL come from the germline V gene (reference sequence). The CDR3 has 14 amino acids. Trimming cost V 6 bases and J 10 bases, with 18 bases left between them. CDR3 sequence: CASSLTSDSSKLFF. CDR3 DNA sequence: TGTGCCAGCAGTCTAACCTCGGACAGTTCAAAACTGTTTTTT.

This clone is medium-sized within its sample. V gene TRBV6-5 combines with J gene TRBJ2-5, with 11 bases fitting TRBD1. The germline gives CDR1 MNHEY, CDR2 SVGAGI. V was pared by 5 bases and J by 4 bases, with 3 bases of the junction left unmatched. The CDR3 consists of 14 residues. The CDR3 loop reads CASSRDRGGETQYF. For the CDR3, the DNA is TGTGCCAGCAGTCGGGACAGGGGGGGAGAGACCCAGTACTTC.

The chain uses TRBV4-1 and TRBJ1-1, with 7 bases identical to TRBD1. V trimming: 5 bases; J trimming: 9 bases; junction bases outside the gene matches: 9. There are 13 residues in the CDR3. Germline V lookup: CDR1 MGHRA, CDR2 YSYEKL. CDR3 DNA: TGCGCCAGCAGCATTCTTGGGGACAGAAAAGCTTTCTTT. Translated: CASSILGDRKAFF.

The chain is built from TRBV3-1 (or the pseudogene TRBV3-2) and TRBJ2-7; unclear D gene. The V gene lost 0 bases and the J gene lost 4 bases, with 13 bases spanning the gap. The CDR3 is 15 residues long. Germline CDR1 LGHDT, CDR2 YNNKEL (reference sequence). The CDR3 is CASSQDPYRGYEQYF. CDR3 in DNA: TGTGCCAGCAGCCAAGACCCGTATAGAGGATACGAGCAGTACTTC.

The chain employs TRBV2 and TRBJ1-6, with a tentative D call TRBD1 (6 bases). Trimming pared 9 bases from V and 8 bases from J, leaving 11 bases between. CDR3 length equals 12 residues. The germline gives CDR1 SNHLY, CDR2 FYNNEI. CDR3 in DNA: TGTGCCAGACAGGGAGGGGATTCACCCCTCCACTTT. Translated: CARQGGDSPLHF.

The rearrangement joins TRBV5-1 to TRBJ2-7; D is possibly TRBD1 (5 bases). The CDR3 totals 16 residues. V shed 0 bases and J shed 3 bases, with 16 bases lying between them. Germline-derived CDR1 and CDR2 are SGHRS and YFSETQ. The CDR3 bases are TGCGCCAGCAGCTTGGGAGGCCGTCCAGGGTTCTACGAGCAGTACTTC. It encodes CASSLGGRPGFYEQYF.

The chain is built from TRBV7-9 and TRBJ1-2; D gene uncertain. Trimming removed 0 bases at V and 4 bases at J, with 12 bases between. Looked up from germline, CDR1 is SEHNR and CDR2 is FQNEAQ (reference sequence). The CDR3 is 15 residues long. CDR3 residues: CASSLATLQIYGYTF. The DNA of the CDR3 is TGTGCCAGCAGCTTAGCGACGTTACAGATCTATGGCTACACCTTC.

The CDR3 sequence is CASSLVGLGDNEQFF. CDR3 bases: TGTGCCAGCAGCTTAGTAGGCCTCGGAGACAATGAGCAGTTCTTC. The V gene is TRBV7-9, the J gene TRBJ2-1; D is undetermined. In germline, CDR1 is SEHNR, CDR2 FQNEAQ (reference sequence). Deletions cut 1 base from V and 5 bases from J, with 12 bases between. The CDR3 is 15 residues long.

V is TRBV6-1 and J is TRBJ1-4; D is unresolved. Trimming pared 3 bases from V and 5 bases from J, leaving 10 bases between. Germline V gives CDR1 MNHNS, CDR2 SASEGT. The CDR3 spans 14 residues. The CDR3 DNA follows: TGTGCCAGCAGTGATGGGATTTCGAATGAAAAACTGTTTTTT. The encoded protein is CASSDGISNEKLFF.

This clone is labeled as medium-sized. V is TRBV13 and J is TRBJ1-2, with 9 bases identical to TRBD1. This CDR3 is built from 15 residues. Germline CDR1 PRHDT, CDR2 FYEKMQ (reference sequence). The J segment lost 7 bases and the V segment lost 5 bases, leaving 11 bases of the junction unmatched. The CDR3 bases are TGTGCCAGCAGCGTTACAGGGGGCTGGATCGGTGGCTACACCTTC. This codes for CASSVTGGWIGGYTF.